Listed below are T cell receptor beta chains from one sample, sequenced in a study of blood T cells in healthy people across ages. TCRdb reprocessed the 5' RACE reads with MiXCR, giving one entry per CDR3 protein. Among around 900,000 distinct CDR3 sequences listed, roughly half were seen once. Sample: blood. Receptors originate from a woman aged 60 to 75 in good health. The CDR3 runs from the conserved cysteine through the conserved F or W. Each record gives: D gene, clone size, J gene, V gene, CDR3 DNA, CDR3 protein. D genes are given only for firm matches. Where a row states a size, it is once, few, many or the class of an expanded clone; other rows omit it.

D gene: TRBD2
clone size: -
J gene: TRBJ2-1
V gene: TRBV4-2
CDR3 DNA: TGTGCCAGCAGCCATGGGACTAGCGGGAACTACAATGAGCAGTTCTTC
CDR3 protein: CASSHGTSGNYNEQFF

D gene: TRBD2
clone size: -
J gene: TRBJ2-3
V gene: TRBV20-1
CDR3 DNA: TGCAGTGCCCGGGACGGGAGGGCCTTAGATACGCAGTATTTT
CDR3 protein: CSARDGRALDTQYF

D gene: -
clone size: -
J gene: TRBJ2-1
V gene: TRBV20-1
CDR3 DNA: TGCAGTGCTAGAGGGGAAACCCAGAAGCAGTTCTTC
CDR3 protein: CSARGETQKQFF

D gene: -
clone size: few
J gene: TRBJ2-1
V gene: TRBV27
CDR3 DNA: TGTGCCAGCAGCCACTCCTACAATGAGCAGTTCTTC
CDR3 protein: CASSHSYNEQFF

D gene: TRBD1
clone size: -
J gene: TRBJ1-5
V gene: TRBV2
CDR3 DNA: TGTGCCAGCAGTGCGGGACAGGTACAGCCCCAGCATTTT
CDR3 protein: CASSAGQVQPQHF

D gene: -
clone size: once
J gene: TRBJ1-4
V gene: TRBV28
CDR3 DNA: TGTGCCAGCAGTTCGTCCGCCCGGGCAACTAATGAAAAACTGTTTTTT
CDR3 protein: CASSSSARATNEKLFF

D gene: -
clone size: -
J gene: TRBJ2-1
V gene: TRBV4-3
CDR3 DNA: TGCGCCAGCAGCCAAGAATACGGGGGAAATGAGCAGTTCTTC
CDR3 protein: CASSQEYGGNEQFF

D gene: TRBD2
clone size: -
J gene: TRBJ2-7
V gene: TRBV20-1
CDR3 DNA: TGCAGTGCTAGCCACGGGACTAGCGGTTACGAGCAGTACTTC
CDR3 protein: CSASHGTSGYEQYF

D gene: -
clone size: few
J gene: TRBJ1-2
V gene: TRBV7-9
CDR3 DNA: TGTGCCAGCAGCTTAGCCAAAGGATACGACTATGGCTACACCTTC
CDR3 protein: CASSLAKGYDYGYTF

D gene: -
clone size: once
J gene: TRBJ2-5
V gene: TRBV11-1
CDR3 DNA: TGTGCCAGCAGCCACCGGAGGACAGCCCAAGAGACCCAGTACTTC
CDR3 protein: CASSHRRTAQETQYF

D gene: -
clone size: once
J gene: TRBJ1-1
V gene: TRBV10-3
CDR3 DNA: TGTGCCATCAGTGAGCCGCGGGGCGCAACTAACACTGAAGCTTTCTTT
CDR3 protein: CAISEPRGATNTEAFF

D gene: -
clone size: -
J gene: TRBJ2-5
V gene: TRBV7-7
CDR3 DNA: TGTGCCAGCAGCTTCTATCCCGAGGGTCGGGAGACCCAGTACTTC
CDR3 protein: CASSFYPEGRETQYF

D gene: TRBD1
clone size: -
J gene: TRBJ2-5
V gene: TRBV29-1
CDR3 DNA: TGCAGCGTTGATCGTGCTGACAGGGTAGGAGAGACCCAGTACTTC
CDR3 protein: CSVDRADRVGETQYF

D gene: -
clone size: few
J gene: TRBJ1-1
V gene: TRBV7-9
CDR3 DNA: TGTGCCAGCAGCGAGGAGATAAACACTGAAGCTTTCTTT
CDR3 protein: CASSEEINTEAFF

D gene: TRBD2
clone size: -
J gene: TRBJ2-3
V gene: TRBV20-1
CDR3 DNA: TGCAGTGCCAACGACCGTGCGAGCGGGAAGAGAGATACGCAGTATTTT
CDR3 protein: CSANDRASGKRDTQYF

D gene: TRBD1
clone size: few
J gene: TRBJ1-4
V gene: TRBV5-6
CDR3 DNA: TGTGCAACCACAACCGGGACAGTTAATGAAAAACTGTTTTTT
CDR3 protein: CATTTGTVNEKLFF

D gene: -
clone size: -
J gene: TRBJ1-4
V gene: TRBV5-5
CDR3 DNA: TGTGCCAGCAGTAAGGCATTGGAAGAAAAACTGTTTTTT
CDR3 protein: CASSKALEEKLFF

D gene: TRBD2
clone size: -
J gene: TRBJ2-5
V gene: TRBV4-3
CDR3 DNA: TGCGCCAGCAGCCAAGATAGCCCTAGCGGGAGAAGTGAGCAGTACTTC
CDR3 protein: CASSQDSPSGRSEQYF

D gene: -
clone size: -
J gene: TRBJ2-7
V gene: TRBV13
CDR3 DNA: TGTGCCAGCAGCTCATTCTCAGCGTCCGAGCAGTACTTC
CDR3 protein: CASSSFSASEQYF

D gene: -
clone size: -
J gene: TRBJ2-3
V gene: TRBV7-9
CDR3 DNA: TGTGCCAGCAGCTTAACGGTAGGGGGTACGCAGTATTTT
CDR3 protein: CASSLTVGGTQYF

D gene: TRBD2
clone size: few
J gene: TRBJ2-1
V gene: TRBV7-3
CDR3 DNA: TGTGCCAGCAGCTTAACGGGGGCAGCGGGAGTCTACAATGAGCAGTTCTTC
CDR3 protein: CASSLTGAAGVYNEQFF

D gene: -
clone size: few
J gene: TRBJ2-1
V gene: TRBV7-2
CDR3 DNA: TGTGCCAGCAGCTTAGAGTCGGAGCGTTACTACAATGAGCAGTTCTTC
CDR3 protein: CASSLESERYYNEQFF

D gene: -
clone size: -
J gene: TRBJ2-7
V gene: TRBV7-8
CDR3 DNA: TGTGCCAGCACCCAGAGGAGGCAGACCTCCTACGAGCAGTACTTC
CDR3 protein: CASTQRRQTSYEQYF

D gene: TRBD2
clone size: -
J gene: TRBJ2-7
V gene: TRBV3-1
CDR3 DNA: TGTGCCAGCAGCTCGGGAGGTGGTCGATACTACAATGAGCAGTACTTC
CDR3 protein: CASSSGGGRYYNEQYF

D gene: -
clone size: -
J gene: TRBJ2-1
V gene: TRBV7-2
CDR3 DNA: TGTGCCAGCAGCTTAGTACGCCGCGATGAGCAGTTCTTC
CDR3 protein: CASSLVRRDEQFF

D gene: TRBD2
clone size: -
J gene: TRBJ2-1
V gene: TRBV9
CDR3 DNA: TGTGCCAGCAACGTAGGCGGGAGTAACAATGAGCAGTTCTTC
CDR3 protein: CASNVGGSNNEQFF

D gene: -
clone size: -
J gene: TRBJ2-7
V gene: TRBV28
CDR3 DNA: TGTACCAGCAGTTTATTCGGACACCGAAACTACGAGCAGTACTTC
CDR3 protein: CTSSLFGHRNYEQYF

D gene: -
clone size: few
J gene: TRBJ2-3
V gene: TRBV5-1
CDR3 DNA: TGCGCCAGCAGTCTGCAGGGGTGGACGCAGTATTTT
CDR3 protein: CASSLQGWTQYF

D gene: -
clone size: -
J gene: TRBJ2-3
V gene: TRBV29-1
CDR3 DNA: TGCAGCGTTGAGGGGGAGGAAACAGATACGCAGTATTTT
CDR3 protein: CSVEGEETDTQYF

D gene: -
clone size: -
J gene: TRBJ2-3
V gene: TRBV20-1
CDR3 DNA: TGCAGTGCTAGCGCTTGGTATTTT
CDR3 protein: CSASAWYF

D gene: -
clone size: -
J gene: TRBJ2-5
V gene: TRBV30
CDR3 DNA: TGTGCCTGGAGTGGGCTAGCTAATGAGCAGTACTTC
CDR3 protein: CAWSGLANEQYF

D gene: TRBD2
clone size: -
J gene: TRBJ2-2
V gene: TRBV7-2
CDR3 DNA: TGTGCCGGCAAGGGACTAGCGGGGAACACTGGGGAGCTGTTTTTT
CDR3 protein: CAGKGLAGNTGELFF

D gene: -
clone size: -
J gene: TRBJ2-5
V gene: TRBV20-1
CDR3 DNA: TGCAGTGCTAGAACTTCGGGACGCCGGAGGACCCAGTACTTC
CDR3 protein: CSARTSGRRRTQYF

D gene: -
clone size: -
J gene: TRBJ1-2
V gene: TRBV20-1
CDR3 DNA: TGCAGTGCCACTTGGAGAGGGGCCTCCTATGGCTACACCTTC
CDR3 protein: CSATWRGASYGYTF

D gene: -
clone size: few
J gene: TRBJ2-1
V gene: TRBV28
CDR3 DNA: TGTGCCAGCAGTTTACCCACAGGGACCAATGAGCAGTTCTTC
CDR3 protein: CASSLPTGTNEQFF

D gene: TRBD2
clone size: few
J gene: TRBJ2-5
V gene: TRBV28
CDR3 DNA: TGTGCCAGCAGTTTACGGCTAGCGGGAGACCTGTACTTC
CDR3 protein: CASSLRLAGDLYF